Each of the 29 T cell receptor beta chains below was sequenced from the same sample in a study of memory B cells and T cells in multiple sclerosis. Separate sequencing covered autoproliferating (CFSE-dim) and non-proliferating (CFSE-high) T cells from stimulus-free culture. Replicate wells were pooled after about seven days of stimulus-free culture of about 47 million CFSE-labeled PBMCs. No antigen is known for these receptors. The table came from immunoSEQ multiplex PCR; TCRdb's copy has only in-frame clones and leaves some out. The sample records approximately 32,000 clones, about 82% being singletons. Specimen: PBMCs from blood kept in culture. Receptors were obtained from a human donor with multiple sclerosis.

The chain links TRBV5-1 to TRBJ2-7; the D call may be TRBD1 or TRBD2 (6 bases each). The V end lost 0 bases, the J end lost 3 bases, and 19 bases lay between the germline ends. Germline V lookup: CDR1 SGHRS, CDR2 YFSETQ. The CDR3 loop spans 17 amino acids. The CDR3 protein is CASSLGARGPRGYEQYF. The CDR3, as DNA: TGCGCCAGCAGCTTGGGGGCCAGGGGCCCGCGGGGCTACGAGCAGTACTTC.

The V call is TRBV2, the J call TRBJ1-1, with D maybe TRBD1 (6 bases). Trimming removed 4 bases at V and 5 bases at J, with 17 bases between. The CDR3 runs to 15 residues. Germline V gene lookup returns CDR1 SNHLY and CDR2 FYNNEI. CDR3 region: CASSVLARGGTEAFF. CDR3 DNA: TGTGCCAGCAGTGTCCTGGCTCGAGGGGGTACTGAAGCTTTCTTT. Complete variable domain (other parts from reference TRBV2 and TRBJ1-1): EPEVTQTPSHQVTQMGQEVILRCVPISNHLYFYWYRQILGQKVEFLVSFYNNEISEKSEIFDDQFSVERPDGSNFTLKIRSTKLEDSAMYFCASSVLARGGTEAFFGQGTRLTVV.

This chain uses TRBV18 with TRBJ1-3; D is unresolved. CDR1 is KGHSH, CDR2 LQKENI, per germline. Trimming cost V 3 bases and J 0 bases, with 9 bases left between them. There are 15 residues in the CDR3. The CDR3 loop is CASSPKESSGNTIYF. CDR3 coding DNA: TGTGCCAGCTCACCTAAAGAGAGCTCTGGAAACACCATATATTTT. Complete variable domain (other parts from reference TRBV18 and TRBJ1-3): NAGVMQNPRHLVRRRGQEARLRCSPMKGHSHVYWYRQLPEEGLKFMVYLQKENIIDESGMPKERFSAEFPKEGPSILRIQQVVRGDSAAYFCASSPKESSGNTIYFGEGSWLTVV.

The chain couples TRBV5-3 to TRBJ2-1; D remains unclear. TRBV5-3 is filed as an ORF, its function uncertain. This CDR3 has 12 residues. With 8 bases removed from V and 9 bases from J, the gap between germline ends came to 15 bases. Written as DNA, the CDR3 is TGTGCCAGCAGCATTGAGGCTGGTGAGCAGTTCTTC. Its protein is CASSIEAGEQFF.

This clone was counted between two and nine times. CDR3 nucleotides: TGTGCCAGCTCACCGTCCAGGGACAATGAGCAGTTCTTC. As protein: CASSPSRDNEQFF. This chain connects TRBV18 to TRBJ2-1; TRBD1 is a possible D gene (5 bases). There are 13 residues in the CDR3. CDR1 is KGHSH, CDR2 LQKENI, per germline. Trimming shortened V by 3 bases and J by 5 bases, and 8 bases separated the two germline ends.

Only one count was recorded for this clone. The chain recombines TRBV6-5 with TRBJ2-1; D is ambiguous. The V gene's germline CDR1 is MNHEY and CDR2 SVGAGI. The V and J ends lost 4 bases and 6 bases respectively, with 13 bases between them. The CDR3 sequence is 14 residues long. The DNA of the CDR3 is TGTGCCAGCAGTTTCGTCCCTGGGCCCAATGAGCAGTTCTTC. Protein sequence: CASSFVPGPNEQFF.

The CDR3, as DNA: TGTGCCAGCAGTTTAAGGGGTTTAGAGCGTGGCTACACCTTC. Translation gives CASSLRGLERGYTF. V usage is TRBV28 and J usage is TRBJ1-2; D is perhaps TRBD1 (5 bases). The ends were cut back, 2 bases at V and 7 bases at J, with 14 bases in the middle. This CDR3 comprises 14 residues. Germline CDR1 MDHEN, CDR2 SYDVKM.

The chain carries TRBV19 and TRBJ1-3, with D maybe TRBD1 (5 bases). This CDR3 comprises 14 residues. V lost 2 bases and J 2 bases, leaving 7 bases between the germline ends. The germline CDR1 and CDR2 sequences are LNHDA and SQIVND (reference sequence). This chain's CDR3 is CASSIRQPGNTIYF. For the CDR3, the DNA is TGTGCCAGTAGTATACGACAGCCTGGAAACACCATATATTTT. Complete variable domain (other parts from reference TRBV19 and TRBJ1-3): DGGITQSPKYLFRKEGQNVTLSCEQNLNHDAMYWYRQDPGQGLRLIYYSQIVNDFQKGDIAEGYSVSREKKESFPLTVTSAQKNPTAFYLCASSIRQPGNTIYFGEGSWLTVV.

J is TRBJ2-3 and V is TRBV28; 9 bases map to TRBD1. With 6 bases clipped from V and 6 bases from J, the junction kept 10 bases outside the gene matches. CDR1 is MDHEN, CDR2 SYDVKM, per germline. This CDR3 comprises 15 residues. Written as DNA, the CDR3 is TGTGCCAGCAGGAAACAGGGGGCGAGGGCGGATACGCAGTATTTT. The encoded protein is CASRKQGARADTQYF.

V and J are TRBV5-8 and TRBJ1-2, with D perhaps matching TRBD1 (6 bases). V lost 10 bases to trimming and J lost 4 bases, with 11 bases between them. The CDR3 runs 11 residues. In germline, CDR1 is SGHTS, CDR2 YDEGEE. Here the CDR3 DNA reads TGTGCCGCGGGGGGCGGCTATGGCTACACCTTC. Translating gives CAAGGGYGYTF.

This clone was counted once. V gene TRBV7-9 combines with J gene TRBJ2-2, with 9 bases that match TRBD1. Trimming removed 6 bases from V and 1 base from J; junction bases left unmatched: 3. Germline V gene lookup returns CDR1 SEHNR and CDR2 FQNEAQ (reference sequence). The CDR3 has 15 amino acids. CDR3 in DNA: TGTGCCAGCAGACCGGGACAGGGGAACACCGGGGAGCTGTTTTTT. Translation: CASRPGQGNTGELFF.

The genes are TRBV7-9 and TRBJ1-1; possibly TRBD1 for D (5 bases). V lost 4 bases and J 0 bases, leaving 18 bases between the germline ends. The CDR3 sequence is 17 residues long. Germline CDR1 and CDR2: SEHNR and FQNEAQ (reference sequence). Written as DNA, the CDR3 is TGTGCCAGCAGCTCCCCGGGGCAGATTCGGATGAACACTGAAGCTTTCTTT. This codes for CASSSPGQIRMNTEAFF.

The J gene is TRBJ1-5, the V gene TRBV2, with D perhaps matching TRBD1 (5 bases). The CDR3 totals 13 residues. Between the trimmed V and J ends, which lost 6 bases and 1 base, there was a span of 7 bases. From germline, CDR1 is SNHLY and CDR2 FYNNEI. This chain's CDR3 is CASRGRSNQPQHF. In nucleotides, the CDR3 is TGTGCCAGCAGGGGACGGAGCAATCAGCCCCAGCATTTT.

Only a few counts were recorded for this clone. The chain uses TRBV15 and TRBJ1-5; D not certain. The germline V gene has CDR1 LNHNV and CDR2 YYDKDF (reference sequence). V was pared by 1 base and J by 6 bases, with 10 bases between. CDR3 length equals 14 residues. In DNA, the CDR3 is TGTGCCACCAGCAGAGGAGGGTCTTCTCAGCCCCAGCATTTT. Protein product: CATSRGGSSQPQHF. Filled out from reference TRBV15 and TRBJ1-5, the complete variable domain reads DAMVIQNPRYQVTQFGKPVTLSCSQTLNHNVMYWYQQKSSQAPKLLFHYYDKDFNNEADTPDNFQSRRPNTSFCFLDIRSPGLGDTAMYLCATSRGGSSQPQHFGDGTRLSIL.

This clone was seen once. The rearrangement links TRBV19 to TRBJ2-1; the D gene is possibly TRBD2 (6 bases). Trimming removed 4 bases from V and 6 bases from J, with 7 bases in between. CDR1 and CDR2 (germline): LNHDA, SQIVND (reference sequence). There are 12 residues in the CDR3. The DNA for the CDR3 is TGTGCCAGTAGTACACTAGCCAATGAGCAGTTCTTC. This translates into CASSTLANEQFF.

The chain carries TRBV5-1 and TRBJ1-2; 12 positions agree with TRBD1. The germline V gene has CDR1 SGHRS and CDR2 YFSETQ. V lost 7 bases, J lost 7 bases, and 11 bases stayed unmatched. The CDR3 is 15 residues long. Here the CDR3 DNA reads TGCGCCAGCTTGGAACCCGGGACAGGGGGCCGTGGCTACACCTTC. It codes for CASLEPGTGGRGYTF.

This clone was counted only a few times. The chain recombines TRBV21-1 with TRBJ1-5; TRBD1 reflects the table's D call only, with no check against the DNA. TRBV21-1 counts as a pseudogene. The CDR3 is 14 amino acids. The CDR3 DNA reads as TGTGCCACGGGACAGGGACTTAGCAATCAGCCCCAGCATTTT. It yields the protein CATGQGLSNQPQHF.

The chain has TRBV6-4 and TRBJ2-1, with 10 bases identical to TRBD1. V lost 3 bases, J lost 3 bases, and 5 bases stayed unmatched. The CDR3 has 16 amino acids. CDR1 and CDR2 (germline): MRHNA, SNTAGT. The CDR3 is CASSDFGTGVYNEQFF. CDR3 DNA: TGTGCCAGCAGTGATTTCGGGACAGGGGTCTACAATGAGCAGTTCTTC.

CDR3 region: CASSLGKFGQTNTEAFF. In nucleotides, the CDR3 is TGTGCCAGCAGCTTAGGAAAGTTCGGACAGACGAACACTGAAGCTTTCTTT. This sequence joins TRBV7-6 and TRBJ1-1; possible D gene TRBD1, 6 bases. V dropped 1 base and J dropped 1 base, with 16 bases sitting between them. This CDR3 has 17 residues. Per the germline V gene, CDR1 is SGHVS and CDR2 is FNYEAQ.

This clone has only one observation. The gene calls are TRBV2 and TRBJ2-1, with D tentatively TRBD2 (7 bases). Per the germline V gene, CDR1 is SNHLY and CDR2 is FYNNEI. Trimming took off 7 bases at V and 6 bases at J, with 10 bases between the two ends. This CDR3 is built from 12 residues. DNA of the CDR3: TGTGCCAGCAAAGGGGGGGGCAATGAGCAGTTCTTC. Translating gives CASKGGGNEQFF.

In this sample, this clone turned up once. This chain links TRBV5-1 with TRBJ2-7, with D perhaps assigned TRBD1 or TRBD2 (5 bases each). CDR3 length equals 17 residues. V was trimmed by 0 bases and J by 1 base, leaving 17 bases between them. Germline CDR1 is SGHRS and CDR2 is YFSETQ. For the CDR3, the DNA is TGCGCCAGCAGCTTGGATACCTCGGGGCTTCGGTCCTACGAGCAGTACTTC. Translating gives CASSLDTSGLRSYEQYF. The full variable domain, completed using reference TRBV5-1 and TRBJ2-7, is KAGVTQTPRYLIKTRGQQVTLSCSPISGHRSVSWYQQTPGQGLQFLFEYFSETQRNKGNFPGRFSGRQFSNSRSEMNVSTLELGDSALYLCASSLDTSGLRSYEQYFGPGTRLTVT.

This sequence joins TRBV10-1 and TRBJ1-6; TRBD1 matches 8 bases. The length of the CDR3 is 15 residues. CDR1 WNHNN and CDR2 SYGVQD come from the germline V gene (reference sequence). J was trimmed by 6 bases and V by 10 bases; bases with no gene match: 11. The CDR3 is CANRQGPFGNSPLHF. CDR3 sequence (DNA): TGCGCCAACAGACAGGGGCCTTTCGGTAATTCACCCCTCCACTTT.

This rearrangement joins TRBV9 to TRBJ1-1; D unclear. CDR3 length equals 14 residues. Trimming cost V 0 bases and J 5 bases, with 11 bases left between them. The germline V gene encodes CDR1 SGDLS and CDR2 YYNGEE. CDR3 sequence (DNA): TGTGCCAGCAGCGTAGAAAGGTACGGAACTGAAGCTTTCTTT. As protein: CASSVERYGTEAFF.

The V gene is TRBV4-1, the J gene TRBJ1-1, with D tentatively TRBD1 (6 bases). V was trimmed by 3 bases and J by 6 bases, leaving 14 bases between them. The CDR3 totals 14 residues. Germline CDR1 and CDR2: MGHRA and YSYEKL. The CDR3 reads CASSQDRATPEAFF. For the CDR3, the DNA is TGCGCCAGCAGCCAGGACAGAGCCACCCCTGAAGCTTTCTTT.

The V gene is TRBV27, the J gene TRBJ1-4; 9 nucleotides line up with TRBD1. Trimming at V came to 6 bases and at J to 8 bases, leaving 10 bases not matched to a gene. The CDR3 has 15 residues. The V gene's germline CDR1 is MNHEY and CDR2 SMNVEV (reference sequence). The DNA for the CDR3 is TGTGCCAGCAGGACATACACGACAGGGGGAGAAAAACTGTTTTTT. The encoded protein is CASRTYTTGGEKLFF.

This sequence joins TRBV10-2 and TRBJ1-1; D is perhaps TRBD1 (5 bases). The CDR3 runs to 13 residues. V lost 3 bases and J lost 2, with 7 bases in between. CDR1 is WSHSY and CDR2 is SAAADI in the germline V gene. The CDR3 loop reads CASSDGGNTEAFF. The CDR3 DNA reads TGCGCCAGCAGTGACGGGGGTAACACTGAAGCTTTCTTT.

This clone was counted a single time. The chain carries TRBV7-9 and TRBJ1-4; 9 nucleotides line up with TRBD1. There are 16 residues in the CDR3. Trimming at V came to 5 bases and at J to 3 bases, leaving 7 bases not matched to a gene. The V gene's germline CDR1 is SEHNR and CDR2 FQNEAQ (reference sequence). CDR3 sequence (DNA): TGTGCCAGCAGCCTGGACAGGGGAGTAGCTAATGAAAAACTGTTTTTT. It encodes CASSLDRGVANEKLFF.

J is TRBJ1-1 and V is TRBV5-1, with a weak D call TRBD1 (6 bases). The CDR3 covers 16 residues. Looked up from germline, CDR1 is SGHRS and CDR2 is YFSETQ. With 2 bases removed from V and 0 bases from J, the gap between germline ends came to 14 bases. CDR3 nucleotides: TGCGCCAGCAGCTTCGGCTACAGGGCTGTGAACACTGAAGCTTTCTTT. This translates into CASSFGYRAVNTEAFF. The full variable domain, with the rest looked up from reference TRBV5-1 and TRBJ1-1, is KAGVTQTPRYLIKTRGQQVTLSCSPISGHRSVSWYQQTPGQGLQFLFEYFSETQRNKGNFPGRFSGRQFSNSRSEMNVSTLELGDSALYLCASSFGYRAVNTEAFFGQGTRLTVV.

The chain links TRBV23-1 to TRBJ1-1; D might be TRBD1 (5 bases). TRBV23-1 is an ORF, with its function uncertain. Trimming removed 3 bases from V and 5 bases from J, with 16 bases in between. CDR3 length: 15 residues. CDR3 region: CASSQSRQGETEAFF. The CDR3 DNA reads TGCGCCAGCAGTCAGTCGCGCCAGGGAGAGACTGAAGCTTTCTTT.